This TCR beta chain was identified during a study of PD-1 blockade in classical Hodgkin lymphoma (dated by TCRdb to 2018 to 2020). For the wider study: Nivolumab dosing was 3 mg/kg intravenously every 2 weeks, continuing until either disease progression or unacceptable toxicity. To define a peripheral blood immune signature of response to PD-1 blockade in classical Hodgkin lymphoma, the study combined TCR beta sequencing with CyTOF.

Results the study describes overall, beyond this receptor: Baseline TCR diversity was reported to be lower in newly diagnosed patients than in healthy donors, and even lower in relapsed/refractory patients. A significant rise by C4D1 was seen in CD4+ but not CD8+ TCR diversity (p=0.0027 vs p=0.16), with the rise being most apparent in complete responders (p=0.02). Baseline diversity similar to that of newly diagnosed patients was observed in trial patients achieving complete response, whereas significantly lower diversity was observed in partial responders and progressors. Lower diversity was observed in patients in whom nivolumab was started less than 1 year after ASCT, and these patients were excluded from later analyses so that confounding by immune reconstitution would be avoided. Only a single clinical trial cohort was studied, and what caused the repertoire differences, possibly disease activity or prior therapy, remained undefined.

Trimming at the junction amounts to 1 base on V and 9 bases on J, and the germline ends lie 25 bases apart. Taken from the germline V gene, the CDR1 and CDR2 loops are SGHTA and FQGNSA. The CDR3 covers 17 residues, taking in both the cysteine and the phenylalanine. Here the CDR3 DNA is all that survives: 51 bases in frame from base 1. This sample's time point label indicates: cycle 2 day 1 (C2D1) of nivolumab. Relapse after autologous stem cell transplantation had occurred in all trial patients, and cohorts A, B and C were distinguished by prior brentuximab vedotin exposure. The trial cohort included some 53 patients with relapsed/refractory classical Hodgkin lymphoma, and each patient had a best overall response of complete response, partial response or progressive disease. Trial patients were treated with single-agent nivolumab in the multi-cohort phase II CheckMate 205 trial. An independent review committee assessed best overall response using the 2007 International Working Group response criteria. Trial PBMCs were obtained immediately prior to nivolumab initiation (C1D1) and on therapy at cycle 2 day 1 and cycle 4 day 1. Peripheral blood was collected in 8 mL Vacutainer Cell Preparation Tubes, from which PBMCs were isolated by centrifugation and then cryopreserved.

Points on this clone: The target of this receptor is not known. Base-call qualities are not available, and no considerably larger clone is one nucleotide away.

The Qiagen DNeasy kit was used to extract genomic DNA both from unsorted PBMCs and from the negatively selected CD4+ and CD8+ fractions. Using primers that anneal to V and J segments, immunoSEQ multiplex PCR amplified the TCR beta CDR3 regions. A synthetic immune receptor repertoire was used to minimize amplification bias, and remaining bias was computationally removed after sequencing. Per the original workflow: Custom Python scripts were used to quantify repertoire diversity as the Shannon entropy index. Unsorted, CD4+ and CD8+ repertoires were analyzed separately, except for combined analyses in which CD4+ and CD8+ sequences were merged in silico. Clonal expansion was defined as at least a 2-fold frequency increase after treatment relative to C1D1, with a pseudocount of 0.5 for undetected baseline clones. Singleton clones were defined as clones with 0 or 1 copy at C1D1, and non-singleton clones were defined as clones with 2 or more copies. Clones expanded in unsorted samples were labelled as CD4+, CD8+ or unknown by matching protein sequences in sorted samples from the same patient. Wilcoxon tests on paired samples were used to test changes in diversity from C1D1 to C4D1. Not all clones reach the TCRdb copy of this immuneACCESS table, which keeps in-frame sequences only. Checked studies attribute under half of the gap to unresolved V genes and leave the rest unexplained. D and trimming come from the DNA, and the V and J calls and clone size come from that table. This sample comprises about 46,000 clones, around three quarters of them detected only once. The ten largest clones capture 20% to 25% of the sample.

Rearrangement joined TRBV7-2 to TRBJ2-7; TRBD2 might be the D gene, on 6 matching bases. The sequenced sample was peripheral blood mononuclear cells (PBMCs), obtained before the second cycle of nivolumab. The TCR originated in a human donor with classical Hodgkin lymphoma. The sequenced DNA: TGTGCCAGCAGCTTAGAGGGTTGGAGCGGGCGACTACGTGGGCAGTACTTC. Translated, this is CASSLEGWSGRLRGQYF.